These T cell receptor beta chains were read from a single sample in a study of beta chain features in type 1 diabetes. Profiling relied on immunoSEQ multiplex PCR, and the TCRdb table lists in-frame clones only, not all of them. The data show 300,000 to 350,000 clones, 20% seen once. The specimen sequenced was naive CD4+ T cells from blood. Receptors originate from a woman in her late teens or twenties in good health. CDR3s include the opening cysteine and the closing phenylalanine or tryptophan. D genes are given only for firm matches. Size tells how often a clone was seen (once, few, many) or the class of an expanded clone, and some rows leave it out.

D gene,clone size,J gene,V gene,CDR3 DNA,CDR3 protein
TRBD2,few,TRBJ2-5,TRBV30,TGTGCCTGGAGTAGCGGGGGCCAAGAGACCCAGTACTTC,CAWSSGGQETQYF
NA,few,TRBJ2-7,TRBV7-9,TGTGCCAGCAGCTTACAGGACCTTAGCGTCAAGCAGTACTTC,CASSLQDLSVKQYF
TRBD1,NA,TRBJ1-2,TRBV9,TGTGCCAGCAGCCCGCAGGGGAACAGGGGGCTGGATGGCTACACCTTC,CASSPQGNRGLDGYTF
NA,NA,TRBJ2-5,TRBV15,TGTGCCACCAGCAGAGCCCGACCGCGGGCGCAAGAGACCCAGTACTTC,CATSRARPRAQETQYF
TRBD2,few,TRBJ2-3,TRBV5-1,TGCGCCAGCAGCGCACTTACTAGCGGAGCGAACACAGATACGCAGTATTTT,CASSALTSGANTDTQYF
NA,NA,TRBJ2-3,TRBV5-1,TGCGCCAGCAGTTCTTTACGGGAGTCTCTGGATACGCAGTATTTT,CASSSLRESLDTQYF
NA,NA,TRBJ1-2,TRBV9,TGTGCCAGCAGCGTTGACAGGCATCGACATGGTATGCGCTACACCTTC,CASSVDRHRHGMRYTF
NA,NA,TRBJ1-1,TRBV29-1,TGCAGCGTCGCCGGGACAAGATTGAACACTGAAGCTTTCTTT,CSVAGTRLNTEAFF
NA,NA,TRBJ2-3,TRBV6-5,TGTGCCAGCAGTCGATACAGCCCGGGGACAGATACGCAGTATTTT,CASSRYSPGTDTQYF
NA,few,TRBJ2-1,TRBV29-1,TGCAGCGTTGAAGGGCCGAGGACAGCCAATGAGCAGTTCTTC,CSVEGPRTANEQFF
TRBD2,few,TRBJ2-3,TRBV7-3,TGTGCCAGCAGCCTGACTAGCGGGAGGGATACGCAGTATTTT,CASSLTSGRDTQYF
NA,NA,TRBJ2-1,TRBV6-1,TGTGCCAGCAGTGAAAACACCTTATACAATGAGCAGTTCTTC,CASSENTLYNEQFF
NA,NA,TRBJ1-6,TRBV25-1,TGTGCCAGCAGCTCCACAAGCTCCTATAATTCACCCCTCCACTTT,CASSSTSSYNSPLHF
TRBD1,NA,TRBJ1-4,TRBV7-2,TGTGCCAGCAGCTACTCCGGACAGGGGGCTAATGAAAAACTGTTTTTT,CASSYSGQGANEKLFF
NA,NA,TRBJ1-2,TRBV15,TGTGCCACCAGCGCCTACAGGGTGGCGGACACCTTC,CATSAYRVADTF